Included here is one T cell receptor beta chain sequence, with context. Germline V CDR1 and CDR2: MRHNA, SNTAGT. The CDR3 loop spans 15 amino acids. J was trimmed by 6 bases and V by 0 bases; bases with no gene match: 5. Repertoires were generated with immunoSEQ multiplex PCR, while TCRdb's copy carries only in-frame clones and drops some. The repertoire holds about 58,000 clones, with around 85% as singletons. This sample was included in a study of blood T cell repertoires in COVID-19. On the study more broadly: PBMCs, B-cell-depleted T cells, or T cells provided the cDNA or gDNA that made up the material.

The chain carries TRBV6-4 and TRBJ2-1; 7 bases match TRBD1. The receptor was isolated from a woman in her 70s with active COVID-19. The sample was peripheral blood. The CDR3 DNA follows: TGTGCCAGCAGTGACTCGGAGGCAGGGGGCAATGAGCAGTTCTTC. This gives the protein CASSDSEAGGNEQFF.